The 10 T cell receptor beta chains given below trace back to one sample, sequenced in a study of spatial heterogeneity in lung cancer. The time point is: sample taken at primary tumor resection. Via MiXCR, TCRdb re-called the 5' RACE reads, giving one row per CDR3 protein. The sample records about 39,000 distinct CDR3 sequences, 2.5% to 3.5% being singletons. Sequencing used normal lung tissue next to the tumor, obtained at surgery. The receptors shown here come from a male donor with early-stage non-small cell lung cancer.

This clonotype was counted at least ten times. The chain is built from TRBV5-1 and TRBJ2-7; 7 positions agree with TRBD2. Looked up from germline, CDR1 is SGHRS and CDR2 is YFSETQ. The CDR3 is 15 residues long. V trimming: 7 bases; J trimming: 2 bases; junction bases outside the gene matches: 12. CDR3 in DNA: TGCGCCAGCCGAAAAGACCTAGCGGTTCCCTACGAGCAGTACTTC. This encodes CASRKDLAVPYEQYF.

This clonotype was recorded a few times. The chain uses TRBV6-6 and TRBJ1-6; D is possibly TRBD1 (5 bases). CDR1 is MNHNY and CDR2 is SVGAGI in the germline V gene (reference sequence). The CDR3 extends over 14 amino acids. V lost 4 bases to trimming and J lost 5 bases, with 9 bases between them. Here the CDR3 reads CASSLGQNNSPLHF. The CDR3 nucleotides are TGTGCCAGCAGTTTGGGGCAGAATAATTCACCCCTCCACTTT.

This clonotype was counted ten times or more. The chain combines TRBV24-1 with TRBJ2-3; TRBD2 matches 13 bases. This CDR3 region has 18 residues. Germline V gives CDR1 KGHDR, CDR2 SFDVKD. V trimming: 4 bases; J trimming: 1 base; junction bases outside the gene matches: 7. CDR3 loop: CATSDRDGTSGGTDTQYF. CDR3 in DNA: TGTGCCACCAGTGACCGGGACGGGACTAGCGGGGGCACAGATACGCAGTATTTT.

This clonotype came up many times. V gene TRBV6-2 or TRBV6-3 combines with J gene TRBJ2-3; the D is unclear. V gave up 2 bases and J gave up 3 bases, with 9 bases separating them. The CDR3 runs 14 residues. Germline CDR1 reads MNHEY; CDR2 reads SVGEGT. CDR3 DNA: TGTGCCAGCAGTTACGGGGTGGGGACAGATACGCAGTATTTT. It yields the protein CASSYGVGTDTQYF.

This clonotype was picked up many times. This chain connects TRBV11-2 to TRBJ2-2, with 10 bases that match TRBD1. The V gene's germline CDR1 is SGHAT and CDR2 FQNNGV. The CDR3 is 15 amino acids. With 8 bases clipped from V and 3 bases from J, the junction kept 6 bases outside the gene matches. The CDR3 reads CASGGDRGYTGELFF. CDR3 sequence (DNA): TGTGCCAGCGGGGGGGACAGGGGATACACCGGGGAGCTGTTTTTT.

This clonotype was seen a few times. The chain joins TRBV4-2 to TRBJ2-7; 9 bases agree with TRBD1. CDR3 size: 15 residues. V lost 0 bases to trimming and J lost 4 bases; unmatched junction nucleotides: 4. The germline gives CDR1 LGHNA, CDR2 YNFKEQ. The CDR3 DNA sequence: TGTGCCAGCAGCCAAGAGGGGACAGGGAATTACGAGCAGTACTTC. This codes for CASSQEGTGNYEQYF.

This clonotype was found many times. The chain employs TRBV27 and TRBJ2-1; 14 bases line up with TRBD2. CDR1 is MNHEY and CDR2 is SMNVEV in the germline V gene (reference sequence). With 5 bases clipped from V and 9 bases from J, the junction kept 6 bases outside the gene matches. CDR3 length equals 15 residues. CDR3 amino acids: CASSPGLAGAVEQFF. The CDR3, as DNA: TGTGCCAGCAGTCCGGGACTAGCGGGAGCGGTTGAGCAGTTCTTC.

This clonotype was seen repeatedly, ten times or more. V usage is TRBV29-1 and J usage is TRBJ2-3; perhaps TRBD1 as D (5 bases). V lost 7 bases and J 2 bases, leaving 19 bases between the germline ends. There are 15 residues in the CDR3. CDR1 is SQVTM and CDR2 is ANQGSEA in the germline V gene. Here the CDR3 reads CSASLYGRDTDTQYF. The CDR3 DNA sequence: TGCAGCGCCTCACTTTATGGCAGGGACACAGATACGCAGTATTTT.

This clonotype was picked up many times. This sequence joins TRBV3-1 and TRBJ1-2; 7 nucleotides agree with TRBD1. CDR1 LGHDT and CDR2 YNNKEL come from the germline V gene (reference sequence). V dropped 0 bases and J dropped 8; count of bases not matched to a gene: 6. The CDR3 has 14 amino acids. The CDR3 DNA reads as TGTGCCAGCAGCCAAGATTGGGACAGCCGGGGCTACACCTTC. Protein: CASSQDWDSRGYTF.

This clonotype occurred many times. The genes are TRBV3-1 and TRBJ2-1; D is uncertain. CDR1 LGHDT and CDR2 YNNKEL come from the germline V gene (reference sequence). This CDR3 comprises 15 residues. The V end was cut by 0 bases, the J end by 5 bases, with 11 bases between. DNA for the CDR3: TGTGCCAGCAGCCAAGATCATACTCCTCACAATGAGCAGTTCTTC. This encodes CASSQDHTPHNEQFF.